Described below is a single TCR beta chain sequence and its context. Its antigen is undetermined. A process of 5'RACE template switching, which added a universal primer site and UMIs, was used to make TCR cDNA. Using its own MiXCR run on the 5' RACE reads, TCRdb lists one record per CDR3 protein. This repertoire shows just under 600,000 distinct CDR3 sequences, approximately 13% found once; its top ten account for over 12%. The germline CDR1 and CDR2 sequences are MNHEY and SMNVEV (reference sequence). This CDR3 is built from 16 residues. Trimming removed 0 bases at V and 6 bases at J, with 14 bases between. This sample is drawn from a study of T cells after yellow fever vaccination. Study results and caveats: Reappearance after the booster was seen for most primary-vaccination clones, at 95% to 97% CD4 and about 90% CD8. Abundant clonotypes from the bulk population could get into FACS-sorted repertoires as contaminants. Peaking faster, on day 5 versus 15, the secondary response was nonetheless weaker.

The chain links TRBV27 to TRBJ2-2, with D tentatively TRBD1 (5 bases). The receptor was derived from a man younger than 45 who received the YFV17D yellow fever vaccine. The sequencing used PBMCs, collected on the day of the yellow fever booster vaccination. The CDR3 sequence is CASSLSLGVAPGELFF. CDR3 bases: TGTGCCAGCAGTTTATCGTTAGGGGTAGCTCCCGGGGAGCTGTTTTTT.